These 21 T cell receptor beta chains were all obtained from the same sample, sequenced in a study of blood T cell repertoires in COVID-19. Sequencing was performed with immunoSEQ multiplex PCR; in TCRdb, only in-frame clones are kept and a portion is missing. The sample has about 130,000 clones, 85% to 90% seen once. The sample consisted of peripheral blood. The receptors shown here come from a human donor in a cohort sampled during active COVID-19.

The chain joins TRBV30 to TRBJ1-4, with 9 bases aligning to TRBD1. Germline lookup yields CDR1 GTSNPN and CDR2 SVGIG (reference sequence). The CDR3 spans 15 residues. V shed 3 bases, J shed 5 bases, and the junction held 7 bases outside the gene matches. CDR3 coding DNA: TGTGCCTGGAGCCCTACCGGGACAGGGAATGAAAAACTGTTTTTT. This gives the protein CAWSPTGTGNEKLFF.

The chain carries TRBV7-6 and TRBJ1-3; 12 bases fit TRBD1. Germline CDR1 and CDR2: SGHVS and FNYEAQ. With 5 bases clipped from V and 5 bases from J, the junction kept 7 bases outside the gene matches. The CDR3 consists of 16 residues. CDR3 sequence: CASSGPGQGARNTIYF. As DNA, the CDR3 is TGTGCCAGCAGCGGCCCGGGACAGGGGGCAAGAAACACCATATATTTT. Full variable domain (remainder filled in from reference TRBV7-6 and TRBJ1-3): GAGVSQSPRYKVTKRGQDVALRCDPISGHVSLYWYRQALGQGPEFLTYFNYEAQQDKSGLPNDRFSAERPEGSISTLTIQRTEQRDSAMYRCASSGPGQGARNTIYFGEGSWLTVV.

The V gene is TRBV7-6, the J gene TRBJ1-4; D is undetermined. Germline assignment: CDR1 SGHVS and CDR2 FNYEAQ. The CDR3 has 16 amino acids. V was clipped by 3 bases and J by 0 bases, with 11 bases between them. The chain's CDR3 is CASSFREAATNEKLFF. CDR3 DNA sequence: TGTGCCAGCAGCTTTCGGGAGGCGGCAACTAATGAAAAACTGTTTTTT.

This rearrangement joins TRBV10-3 to TRBJ1-3; 9 nucleotides align to TRBD1. The CDR3 runs to 14 residues. Germline trimming cut 11 bases from V and 4 bases from J; bases unmatched to any gene: 9. In germline, CDR1 is ENHRY, CDR2 SYGVKD. Here the CDR3 reads CAVEQGAWGNTIYF. The DNA for the CDR3 is TGTGCCGTCGAACAGGGGGCTTGGGGAAACACCATATATTTT.

The chain has TRBV2 and TRBJ1-2, with TRBD1 as a possible D gene (6 bases). Between the trimmed V and J ends, which lost 6 bases and 8 bases, there was a span of 19 bases. This CDR3 has 14 amino acids. Germline CDR1 and CDR2: SNHLY and FYNNEI. CDR3 DNA: TGTGCCAGCAGCAATACCAGGGGAGAGAGCGGCTACACCTTC. It specifies CASSNTRGESGYTF.

This sequence joins TRBV11-3 and TRBJ2-4, with 8 bases aligning to TRBD1. Germline CDR1 SGHNT, CDR2 YENEEA. With V trimmed by 5 bases and J by 1 base, 4 bases remained unmatched. The CDR3 runs to 15 residues. The CDR3 is CASSHRQGAKNIQYF. The CDR3, as DNA: TGTGCCAGCAGCCACAGACAGGGGGCCAAAAACATTCAGTACTTC. Together with reference TRBV11-3 and TRBJ2-4, the CDR3 gives the full variable domain: EAGVVQSPRYKIIEKKQPVAFWCNPISGHNTLYWYLQNLGQGPELLIRYENEEAVDDSQLPKDRFSAERLKGVDSTLKIQPAELGDSAVYLCASSHRQGAKNIQYFGAGTRLSVL.

V gene TRBV19 combines with J gene TRBJ2-1; 8 bases line up with TRBD1. CDR1 is LNHDA, CDR2 SQIVND, per germline (reference sequence). J was trimmed by 5 bases and V by 3 bases; bases with no gene match: 3. CDR3 length equals 14 residues. The CDR3 nucleotides read TGTGCCAGTAGTATTTCGGACAGGGACAATGAGCAGTTCTTC. Protein: CASSISDRDNEQFF.

A word on this clone: The same CDR3 is also encoded by other DNA sequences in this sample. The rearrangement uses TRBV7-9 and TRBJ2-7, with D uncertain. The germline V and J ends were trimmed by 5 bases and 4 bases, with 6 bases remaining between them. This CDR3 comprises 11 residues. Germline loops: CDR1 SEHNR, CDR2 FQNEAQ (reference sequence). The CDR3 nucleotides are TGTGCCAGCAGCCCCCTTTACGAGCAGTACTTC. As protein: CASSPLYEQYF. The whole variable domain, filled in from reference TRBV7-9 and TRBJ2-7, reads DTGVSQNPRHKITKRGQNVTFRCDPISEHNRLYWYRQTLGQGPEFLTYFQNEAQLEKSRLLSDRFSAERPKGSFSTLEIQRTEQGDSAMYLCASSPLYEQYFGPGTRLTVT.

This clone was counted a few times. V is TRBV29-1 and J is TRBJ2-3, with D unclear. In germline, CDR1 is SQVTM, CDR2 ANQGSEA. Trimming shortened V by 4 bases and J by 4 bases, and 15 bases separated the two germline ends. The CDR3 runs 14 residues. CDR3 residues: CSVGWPSDADTQYF. CDR3 nucleotide sequence: TGCAGCGTTGGGTGGCCGAGCGACGCAGATACGCAGTATTTT.

The chain combines TRBV12-3 or TRBV12-4 with TRBJ1-2; D is unresolved. The CDR3 contains 13 residues. Trimming shortened V by 7 bases and J by 4 bases, and 13 bases separated the two germline ends. CDR3 loop: CASKAPAGYGYTF. CDR3 nucleotide sequence: TGTGCCAGCAAAGCCCCCGCGGGCTATGGCTACACCTTC.

V is TRBV5-1 and J is TRBJ2-6, with 9 positions matching TRBD1. This CDR3 contains 15 residues. Germline CDR1 is SGHRS and CDR2 is YFSETQ. The V segment lost 8 bases and the J segment 4 bases; nucleotides outside the gene matches: 7. CDR3 residues: CASETGGAGANVLTF. The CDR3 nucleotides are TGCGCCAGTGAGACAGGGGGAGCGGGGGCCAACGTCCTGACTTTC.

This chain connects TRBV2 to TRBJ2-5, with 9 bases identical to TRBD1. The CDR3 has 15 residues. Trimming took 10 bases from V and 6 from J; bases not matched to a gene: 15. Germline values: CDR1 SNHLY, CDR2 FYNNEI. CDR3 in amino acids: CATSLGTGGGKTQYF. The CDR3 DNA follows: TGTGCCACCTCCCTCGGAACAGGGGGCGGAAAGACCCAGTACTTC.

This clone has only a few counts. V is TRBV29-1 and J is TRBJ2-7, with D perhaps matching TRBD2 (6 bases). CDR3 length equals 15 residues. CDR1 and CDR2 from the germline V gene are SQVTM and ANQGSEA. The ends were cut back, 4 bases at V and 0 bases at J, with 16 bases in the middle. The chain's CDR3 is CSVALGAGSSYEQYV. DNA for the CDR3: TGCAGCGTTGCCCTTGGGGCCGGGAGCTCCTACGAGCAGTACGTC.

The chain couples TRBV28 to TRBJ1-5; tentatively, D is TRBD1 (6 bases). The CDR3 is 14 residues long. V dropped 3 bases and J dropped 7 bases, with 13 bases sitting between them. Germline V gene sequence: CDR1 MDHEN, CDR2 SYDVKM. CDR3 sequence (DNA): TGTGCCAGCAGTTTTTATGGGGGCGGGCAGCCCCAGCATTTT. Translation: CASSFYGGGQPQHF.

Written as DNA, the CDR3 is TGTGCCAGTAGTATGGGACTAGCGGGAGCAGGTGAGCAGTTCTTC. This codes for CASSMGLAGAGEQFF. The rearrangement links TRBV19 to TRBJ2-1; 14 positions match TRBD2. V shed 3 bases and J 9 bases; nucleotides not matched to a gene: 4. Per germline, CDR1 LNHDA and CDR2 SQIVND (reference sequence). This CDR3 is 15 amino acids long. Combining the CDR3 with reference TRBV19 and TRBJ2-1 gives the whole variable domain DGGITQSPKYLFRKEGQNVTLSCEQNLNHDAMYWYRQDPGQGLRLIYYSQIVNDFQKGDIAEGYSVSREKKESFPLTVTSAQKNPTAFYLCASSMGLAGAGEQFFGPGTRLTVL.

The chain has TRBV24-1 and TRBJ2-2; 11 bases are shared with TRBD2. CDR1 and CDR2 from the germline V gene are KGHDR and SFDVKD. The length of the CDR3 is 16 residues. The J segment lost 2 bases and the V segment lost 7 bases, leaving 5 bases of the junction unmatched. The CDR3 nucleotides are TGTGCCACCAGCAATCGACTAGCGGGAAACACCGGGGAGCTGTTTTTT. Translated: CATSNRLAGNTGELFF.

The chain combines TRBV7-3 with TRBJ2-3; D gene unclear. The CDR3 is 13 residues long. Germline V gene lookup returns CDR1 SGHTA and CDR2 FQGTGA. Trimming pared 6 bases from V and 0 bases from J, leaving 7 bases between. CDR3 in DNA: TGTGCCAGCAGACAGACCAGCACAGATACGCAGTATTTT. This translates into CASRQTSTDTQYF. The whole variable domain, filled in from reference TRBV7-3 and TRBJ2-3, reads GAGVSQTPSNKVTEKGKYVELRCDPISGHTALYWYRQSLGQGPEFLIYFQGTGAADDSGLPNDRFFAVRPEGSVSTLKIQRTERGDSAVYLCASRQTSTDTQYFGPGTRLTVL.

The chain is built from TRBV19 and TRBJ2-2, with 7 bases matching TRBD1. The CDR3 loop spans 16 amino acids. Trimming cost V 5 bases and J 3 bases; bases outside gene matches: 9. CDR1 LNHDA and CDR2 SQIVND come from the germline V gene (reference sequence). The CDR3 DNA sequence: TGTGCCAGTAGTTCACAGGGGTCAGGAGACACCGGGGAGCTGTTTTTT. This codes for CASSSQGSGDTGELFF.

This chain connects TRBV19 to TRBJ1-1; 9 nucleotides match TRBD1. CDR1 is LNHDA and CDR2 is SQIVND in the germline V gene (reference sequence). The CDR3 extends over 14 amino acids. The ends lost 5 bases at V and 5 bases at J; junction bases unmatched: 6. The CDR3 here is CASSSGQGMTEAFF. Written as DNA, the CDR3 is TGTGCCAGTAGTTCTGGACAGGGGATGACTGAAGCTTTCTTT.

The chain carries TRBV9 and TRBJ2-1; 7 bases map to TRBD2. V lost 4 bases and J lost 7; bases outside the gene matches: 14. The CDR3 runs to 16 residues. Germline-derived CDR1 and CDR2 are SGDLS and YYNGEE. The chain's CDR3 is CASSPDARGSWNEQFF. Here the CDR3 DNA reads TGTGCCAGCAGCCCAGACGCGCGGGGGTCTTGGAATGAGCAGTTCTTC. The entire variable domain, with the rest obtained from reference TRBV9 and TRBJ2-1, is as follows: DSGVTQTPKHLITATGQRVTLRCSPRSGDLSVYWYQQSLDQGLQFLIQYYNGEERAKGNILERFSAQQFPDLHSELNLSSLELGDSALYFCASSPDARGSWNEQFFGPGTRLTVL.

The chain carries TRBV7-9 and TRBJ2-1; maybe TRBD1 (5 bases). The germline V gene encodes CDR1 SEHNR and CDR2 FQNEAQ (reference sequence). This CDR3 has 14 residues. V was cut by 8 bases and J by 5 bases, with 16 bases left in between. CDR3 sequence: CASELGLPDNEQFF. The CDR3 coding sequence is TGTGCCAGCGAATTGGGGCTACCTGACAATGAGCAGTTCTTC.